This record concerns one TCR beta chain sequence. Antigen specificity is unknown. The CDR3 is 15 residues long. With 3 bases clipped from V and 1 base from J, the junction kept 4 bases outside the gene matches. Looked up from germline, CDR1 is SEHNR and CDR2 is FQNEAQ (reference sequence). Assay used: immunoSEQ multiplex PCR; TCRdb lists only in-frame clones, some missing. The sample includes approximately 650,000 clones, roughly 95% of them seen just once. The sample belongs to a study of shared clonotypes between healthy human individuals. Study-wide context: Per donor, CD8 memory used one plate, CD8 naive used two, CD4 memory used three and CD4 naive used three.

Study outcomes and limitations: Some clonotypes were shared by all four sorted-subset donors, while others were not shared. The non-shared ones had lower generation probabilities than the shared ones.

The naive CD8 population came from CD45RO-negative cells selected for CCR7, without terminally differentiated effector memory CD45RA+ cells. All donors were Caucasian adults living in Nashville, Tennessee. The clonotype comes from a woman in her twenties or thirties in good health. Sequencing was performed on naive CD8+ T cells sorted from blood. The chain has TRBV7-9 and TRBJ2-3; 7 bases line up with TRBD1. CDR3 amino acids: CASSFRQGGTDTQYF. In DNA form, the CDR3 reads TGTGCCAGCAGCTTTCGGCAGGGGGGCACAGATACGCAGTATTTT. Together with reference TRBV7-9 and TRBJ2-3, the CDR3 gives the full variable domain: DTGVSQNPRHKITKRGQNVTFRCDPISEHNRLYWYRQTLGQGPEFLTYFQNEAQLEKSRLLSDRFSAERPKGSFSTLEIQRTEQGDSAMYLCASSFRQGGTDTQYFGPGTRLTVL.